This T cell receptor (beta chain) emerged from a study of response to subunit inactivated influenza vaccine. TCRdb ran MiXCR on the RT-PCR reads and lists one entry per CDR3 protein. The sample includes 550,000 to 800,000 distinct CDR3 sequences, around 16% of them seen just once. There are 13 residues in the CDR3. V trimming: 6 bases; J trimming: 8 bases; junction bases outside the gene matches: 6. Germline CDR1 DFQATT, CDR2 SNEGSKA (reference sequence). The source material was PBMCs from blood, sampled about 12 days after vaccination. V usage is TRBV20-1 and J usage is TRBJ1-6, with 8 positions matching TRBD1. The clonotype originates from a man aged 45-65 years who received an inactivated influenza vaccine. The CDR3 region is CSALDRADSPLHF. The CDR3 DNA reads TGCAGTGCACTGGACAGGGCTGATTCACCCCTCCACTTT.